Below, 26 T cell receptor beta chains from the same sample are listed, as sequenced in a study of cytomegalovirus exposure and HLA in healthy donors. The PCR contained 60 Vbeta and 13 Jbeta primers. Data came from immunoSEQ multiplex PCR; TCRdb stores just in-frame clones and leaves some out. The data hold around 59,000 clones, with roughly 80% observed a single time. The sample taken for sequencing was PBMCs. These receptors were taken from a human donor in good health.

V and J are TRBV5-4 and TRBJ2-1; 15 nucleotides agree with TRBD2. The germline V gene has CDR1 SGHNT and CDR2 YYREEE (reference sequence). V lost 4 bases, J lost 3 bases, and 5 bases stayed unmatched. The CDR3 extends over 17 amino acids. The CDR3 bases are TGTGCCAGCAGCAGGGGACTAGCGGGAGGATACTACAATGAGCAGTTCTTC. Its protein is CASSRGLAGGYYNEQFF.

The V and J genes are TRBV6-6 and TRBJ2-1, with 9 bases that match TRBD2. Germline-derived CDR1 and CDR2 are MNHNY and SVGAGI (reference sequence). V trimming: 8 bases; J trimming: 4 bases; junction bases outside the gene matches: 12. The CDR3 has 16 amino acids. The CDR3, as DNA: TGTGCCAGCGGAGCCTTTGGACTAGCGACGTACAATGAGCAGTTCTTC. Translated: CASGAFGLATYNEQFF.

This chain uses TRBV7-8 with TRBJ2-6; D remains ambiguous. V lost 2 bases to trimming and J lost 0 bases, with 11 bases between them. The CDR3 length is 17 residues. Per germline, CDR1 SGHVS and CDR2 FQNEAQ. The CDR3 loop reads CASSLLGVYSGANVLTF. CDR3 sequence (DNA): TGTGCCAGCAGCTTACTCGGAGTCTACTCTGGGGCCAACGTCCTGACTTTC.

V and J are TRBV9 and TRBJ2-1; perhaps TRBD1 as D (6 bases). The V end was cut by 2 bases, the J end by 6 bases, with 9 bases between. The CDR3 has 13 amino acids. Germline V gene lookup returns CDR1 SGDLS and CDR2 YYNGEE. Here the CDR3 DNA reads TGTGCCAGCAGCGTGACACAGGGCAATGAGCAGTTCTTC. The encoded protein is CASSVTQGNEQFF.

This rearrangement joins TRBV27 to TRBJ2-7; possibly TRBD1 for D (6 bases). Trimming pared 1 base from V and 4 bases from J, leaving 14 bases between. The germline CDR1 and CDR2 sequences are MNHEY and SMNVEV (reference sequence). This CDR3 spans 15 amino acids. The CDR3 is CASSLFVGQLYEQYF. CDR3 nucleotides: TGTGCCAGCAGTTTATTCGTCGGACAGTTATACGAGCAGTACTTC.

The rearrangement uses TRBV9 and TRBJ2-3; 7 positions match TRBD2. CDR1 is SGDLS and CDR2 is YYNGEE in the germline V gene. With V trimmed by 3 bases and J by 1 base, 5 bases remained unmatched. CDR3 length: 15 residues. As DNA, the CDR3 is TGTGCCAGCAGCGAAACTAGCGACCGCACAGATACGCAGTATTTT. Amino acids: CASSETSDRTDTQYF. Full variable domain (rest looked up from reference TRBV9 and TRBJ2-3): DSGVTQTPKHLITATGQRVTLRCSPRSGDLSVYWYQQSLDQGLQFLIQYYNGEERAKGNILERFSAQQFPDLHSELNLSSLELGDSALYFCASSETSDRTDTQYFGPGTRLTVL.

The chain couples TRBV2 to TRBJ2-7, with 10 bases identical to TRBD2. The CDR3 is made up of 14 amino acids. The trim removed 6 bases at V and 1 base at J, leaving 3 bases unmatched. The germline V gene encodes CDR1 SNHLY and CDR2 FYNNEI. CDR3 region: CASRASGGSYEQYF. The CDR3 DNA reads as TGTGCCAGCAGGGCTAGCGGGGGATCCTACGAGCAGTACTTC.

This clone was detected only once. J is TRBJ2-1 and V is TRBV2, with TRBD2 as a possible D gene (7 bases). V was clipped by 10 bases and J by 11 bases, with 21 bases between them. The germline V gene encodes CDR1 SNHLY and CDR2 FYNNEI. This CDR3 contains 13 residues. The CDR3 DNA reads TGTGCCACCACTAGTGGGGGGGCCTATAAGCAGTTCTTC. Amino acids: CATTSGGAYKQFF.

V is TRBV2 and J is TRBJ1-1; D ambiguous. Germline V CDR1 and CDR2: SNHLY, FYNNEI. The V and J ends lost 2 bases and 8 bases respectively, with 9 bases between them. This CDR3 contains 12 residues. CDR3 in amino acids: CASSESRGEAFF. The CDR3 region has the DNA TGTGCCAGCAGTGAATCTCGAGGGGAAGCTTTCTTT.

The rearrangement joins TRBV7-2 to TRBJ2-7; 7 bases align to TRBD2. V trimming: 3 bases; J trimming: 1 base; junction bases outside the gene matches: 12. Germline lookup yields CDR1 SGHTA and CDR2 FQGNSA. This CDR3 has 17 residues. The CDR3 DNA follows: TGTGCCAGCAGCTTTCGCCAGGCCCAGGGAGGGTCCTACGAGCAGTACTTC. Translation gives CASSFRQAQGGSYEQYF.

The V gene is TRBV10-3, the J gene TRBJ2-3, with 7 bases identical to TRBD2. The germline V gene encodes CDR1 ENHRY and CDR2 SYGVKD. V shed 5 bases, J shed 3 bases, and the junction held 11 bases outside the gene matches. The length of the CDR3 is 16 residues. CDR3 coding DNA: TGTGCCATCAGTTCGCCGGGCGGGAGAGGAACAGATACGCAGTATTTT. This translates into CAISSPGGRGTDTQYF.

CDR3 region: CASSYVPGQGETQYF. The CDR3 nucleotides are TGCGCCAGCAGCTATGTCCCGGGACAGGGAGAGACCCAGTACTTC. The V gene is TRBV5-1, the J gene TRBJ2-5; 9 nucleotides match TRBD1. The CDR3 sequence is 15 residues long. Germline CDR1 reads SGHRS; CDR2 reads YFSETQ. J was trimmed by 4 bases and V by 3 bases; bases with no gene match: 7. The variable domain in full, with the rest retrieved from reference TRBV5-1 and TRBJ2-5, is KAGVTQTPRYLIKTRGQQVTLSCSPISGHRSVSWYQQTPGQGLQFLFEYFSETQRNKGNFPGRFSGRQFSNSRSEMNVSTLELGDSALYLCASSYVPGQGETQYFGPGTRLLVL.

The chain joins TRBV21-1 to TRBJ2-3; the table's D call TRBD2 went unverified against the DNA. TRBV21-1 is labeled a pseudogene. The CDR3 extends over 14 amino acids. CDR3 protein: CASTGGSSTDTQYF. DNA of the CDR3: TGTGCCAGCACTGGAGGGTCTAGCACAGATACGCAGTATTTT.

V is TRBV6-5 and J is TRBJ2-2; perhaps TRBD1 as D (5 bases). The CDR3 loop spans 14 amino acids. Germline CDR1 and CDR2: MNHEY and SVGAGI. The V end lost 8 bases, the J end lost 4 bases, and 14 bases lay between the germline ends. The CDR3 protein is CASQLGLGTGELFF. For the CDR3, the DNA is TGTGCCAGCCAGTTGGGGCTGGGCACCGGGGAGCTGTTTTTT.

The chain couples TRBV25-1 to TRBJ2-2; 8 bases fit TRBD1. The CDR3 has 14 amino acids. From germline, CDR1 is MGHDK and CDR2 SYGVNS. J lost 2 bases, V lost 5 bases, and 1 base had no gene match. CDR3 DNA: TGTGCCAGCAGTCCAGGGGGCAACACCGGGGAGCTGTTTTTT. Translated: CASSPGGNTGELFF.

This clone was seen more than once but under ten times. The CDR3 loop is CASSLRTGDYNEQFF. Written as DNA, the CDR3 is TGTGCCAGCAGCCTACGGACAGGCGATTACAATGAGCAGTTCTTC. The chain carries TRBV4-2 and TRBJ2-1; 7 bases match TRBD1. The V and J ends lost 4 bases and 4 bases, in that order; junction bases with no gene match: 7. CDR1 and CDR2 (germline): LGHNA, YNFKEQ. This CDR3 comprises 15 residues.

The chain recombines TRBV6-1 with TRBJ2-6; D gene uncertain. The CDR3 has 15 residues. Trimming removed 1 base from V and 5 bases from J, with 9 bases in between. Germline V gene sequence: CDR1 MNHNS, CDR2 SASEGT. CDR3 in amino acids: CASSEDGLRANVLTF. The CDR3 DNA follows: TGTGCCAGCAGTGAAGACGGGTTAAGGGCCAACGTCCTGACTTTC.

This clone has a handful of counts. The junction and the germline gene differ at one end; a read error may be behind it. CDR3 protein: CASSPVSTGTEAFF. CDR3 sequence (DNA): TGCGCCAGCAGCCCCGTCTCGACAGGGACTGAAGCTTTCTTT. V is TRBV5-4 and J is TRBJ1-1; 7 bases map to TRBD1. This CDR3 spans 14 amino acids. Per the germline V gene, CDR1 is SGHNT and CDR2 is YYREEE (reference sequence).

CDR3 amino acids: CASSLIFRDRGRDTQYF. In DNA form, the CDR3 reads TGTGCCAGCAGCTTGATATTCAGGGACAGGGGGCGAGATACGCAGTATTTT. The chain couples TRBV5-5 to TRBJ2-3; TRBD1 matches at 12 bases. CDR3 length: 17 amino acids. J was trimmed by 5 bases and V by 1 base; bases with no gene match: 8. Germline V gene lookup returns CDR1 SGHKS and CDR2 YYEKEE (reference sequence). Using reference TRBV5-5 and TRBJ2-3 for the parts outside the CDR3, the full variable domain is DAGVTQSPTHLIKTRGQQVTLRCSPISGHKSVSWYQQVLGQGPQFIFQYYEKEERGRGNFPDRFSARQFPNYSSELNVNALLLGDSALYLCASSLIFRDRGRDTQYFGPGTRLTVL.

This chain uses TRBV18 with TRBJ2-1; D might be TRBD2 (5 bases). Between the trimmed V and J ends, which lost 3 bases and 4 bases, there was a span of 13 bases. CDR1 and CDR2 from the germline V gene are KGHSH and LQKENI. The length of the CDR3 is 15 residues. DNA of the CDR3: TGTGCCAGCTCACCGAGGGTAGTGAGTTACAATGAGCAGTTCTTC. As protein: CASSPRVVSYNEQFF.

The chain has TRBV10-3 and TRBJ2-7; possibly TRBD1 for D (6 bases). CDR3 size: 12 residues. V shed 10 bases and J shed 0 bases, with 10 bases lying between them. Germline-derived CDR1 and CDR2 are ENHRY and SYGVKD. CDR3: CATQTGSYEQYF. In DNA, the CDR3 is TGTGCCACCCAGACAGGCTCCTACGAGCAGTACTTC.

The rearrangement joins TRBV5-3 to TRBJ1-4; no firm D call. Being an ORF, TRBV5-3 has a function that is uncertain. This CDR3 contains 9 residues. This chain's CDR3 is CARREKLFF. The CDR3 DNA is TGTGCGAGGCGGGAAAAACTGTTTTTT.

The gene calls are TRBV7-2 and TRBJ2-5; D call uncertain. The DNA matches TRBJ2-7 better at its end, which makes the J call doubtful. The CDR3 length is 15 residues. CDR1 is SGHTA and CDR2 is FQGNSA in the germline V gene. CDR3 nucleotide sequence: TGTGCCAGCAGCTTAGCGCGGTTGCCACTATACGAGCAGTACTTC. It encodes CASSLARLPLYEQYF.

The gene calls are TRBV11-2 and TRBJ2-3; 8 nucleotides agree with TRBD2. The CDR3 spans 15 residues. Per germline, CDR1 SGHAT and CDR2 FQNNGV. V lost 0 bases to trimming and J lost 4 bases; unmatched junction nucleotides: 3. Written as DNA, the CDR3 is TGTGCCAGCAGCTTAGATAGCGGGGACGCAGATACGCAGTATTTT. Protein product: CASSLDSGDADTQYF.

The chain recombines TRBV21-1 with TRBJ2-2; TRBD1, the table's D call, lacks a check against the DNA. TRBV21-1 is an annotated pseudogene. The CDR3 loop spans 15 amino acids. CDR3 region: CATPQDPTNTGELFF. In DNA, the CDR3 is TGTGCCACTCCTCAGGATCCTACGAACACCGGGGAGCTGTTTTTT.

The chain joins TRBV7-3 to TRBJ2-1; TRBD2 aligns across 8 bases. The V gene end was trimmed by 0 bases and the J gene end by 4 bases; junction bases not matched to a gene: 11. CDR1 and CDR2 from the germline V gene are SGHTA and FQGTGA. This CDR3 region has 18 residues. The CDR3 region is CASSLTGTGGGKYNEQFF. DNA for the CDR3: TGTGCCAGCAGCTTAACGGGGACGGGAGGGGGTAAATACAATGAGCAGTTCTTC.